Listed below are T cell receptor beta chains from one sample, sequenced in a study of T cells in Graves' hyperthyroidism and ophthalmopathy. A single record per CDR3 protein comes from TCRdb applying MiXCR to the multiplex PCR reads. The sample shows roughly 500,000 distinct CDR3 sequences, 46% of them seen only once. The sample consisted of peripheral blood or thyroid tissue (not recorded which). The source of these receptors is an adult woman with Graves' disease, either hyperthyroidism or ophthalmopathy (not recorded which). Both conserved end residues are part of each CDR3. The order of the fields is CDR3 DNA, CDR3 protein, D gene, J gene, V gene, clone size. A D gene is named only where the DNA matches it firmly. Clone size is shown for a subset of rows, as once, few, many or a class of expanded clone.

TGTGCCATCAGGAGGGATATCTCTGGAAACACCTTC CAIRRDISGNTF NA TRBJ1-2 TRBV10-3 NA
TGTGCCAGCAGTGACGAGGGAGAGCAGCCCCAGCATTTT CASSDEGEQPQHF NA TRBJ1-5 TRBV2 NA
TGCAGTGCCAGGACAGGGTGGTCCGGGGAGCTGTTTTTT CSARTGWSGELFF TRBD1 TRBJ2-2 TRBV20-1 NA
TGTGCCAGTAGTTATCAACAGGGGAGGCAAGAGACCCAGTACTTC CASSYQQGRQETQYF NA TRBJ2-5 TRBV19 many
TGCAGTGCGACTGCGGCAGGACCCAATCAGCCCCAGCATTTT CSATAAGPNQPQHF NA TRBJ1-5 TRBV20-1 NA
TGCAGTGCAAGGACAGGGGGCTCTTGGGAGCAGTACTTC CSARTGGSWEQYF TRBD1 TRBJ2-7 TRBV20-1 NA
TGCGCCAGCAGTGAACAGGGGGCAACTAATGAAAAACTGTTTTTT CASSEQGATNEKLFF TRBD1 TRBJ1-4 TRBV10-2 NA
TGTGCCAGTAGTTTGCGACAGGGGATCCACGAGCAGTACTTC CASSLRQGIHEQYF TRBD1 TRBJ2-7 TRBV19 many
TGCAGCGTTGTCGTGTTTGCAACTAATGAAAAACTGTTTTTT CSVVVFATNEKLFF NA TRBJ1-4 TRBV29-1 NA
TGCGCCAGCAACTTGGGGACTACCCCTTCCGAGCAGTACTTC CASNLGTTPSEQYF TRBD2 TRBJ2-7 TRBV5-1 NA
TGTGCCAGCAGCCAAGGGGACAGGGCTGGAAACACCATATATTTT CASSQGDRAGNTIYF TRBD1 TRBJ1-3 TRBV3-1 few
TGTGCCAGCAGTTTCTTAGGACAGGGGGCTGGCGGCTACACCTTC CASSFLGQGAGGYTF TRBD1 TRBJ1-2 TRBV28 few
TGTGCCAGCCCGACCCCGACGGGGGTGAACACTGAAGCTTTCTTT CASPTPTGVNTEAFF NA TRBJ1-1 TRBV2 NA
TGTGCCATCAGTGAGACAGTAAACGTTGGCTACACCTTC CAISETVNVGYTF NA TRBJ1-2 TRBV10-3 once
TGTGCCAGCAGCTTAACGGCAGTGGGGACCGGGGGCCGCATGAACACCATATATTTT CASSLTAVGTGGRMNTIYF NA TRBJ1-3 TRBV7-3 NA
TGTGCCAGCAGTCGTAATGCAGGGGGCGCCGTCAACGAGCAGTACTTC CASSRNAGGAVNEQYF TRBD1 TRBJ2-7 TRBV6-5 NA
TGTGCCAGCAGTGACAGGGCCGAGCAGTACTTC CASSDRAEQYF NA TRBJ2-7 TRBV2 NA
TGCAGTGCTATTCCAGCGGGAGCGGGAAACGAGCAGTACTTC CSAIPAGAGNEQYF TRBD2 TRBJ2-7 TRBV20-1 NA
TGCAGTGCTAGTTTATGGTCTAGCGGGAGTCAGTACGAGCAGTACTTC CSASLWSSGSQYEQYF TRBD2 TRBJ2-7 TRBV20-1 NA